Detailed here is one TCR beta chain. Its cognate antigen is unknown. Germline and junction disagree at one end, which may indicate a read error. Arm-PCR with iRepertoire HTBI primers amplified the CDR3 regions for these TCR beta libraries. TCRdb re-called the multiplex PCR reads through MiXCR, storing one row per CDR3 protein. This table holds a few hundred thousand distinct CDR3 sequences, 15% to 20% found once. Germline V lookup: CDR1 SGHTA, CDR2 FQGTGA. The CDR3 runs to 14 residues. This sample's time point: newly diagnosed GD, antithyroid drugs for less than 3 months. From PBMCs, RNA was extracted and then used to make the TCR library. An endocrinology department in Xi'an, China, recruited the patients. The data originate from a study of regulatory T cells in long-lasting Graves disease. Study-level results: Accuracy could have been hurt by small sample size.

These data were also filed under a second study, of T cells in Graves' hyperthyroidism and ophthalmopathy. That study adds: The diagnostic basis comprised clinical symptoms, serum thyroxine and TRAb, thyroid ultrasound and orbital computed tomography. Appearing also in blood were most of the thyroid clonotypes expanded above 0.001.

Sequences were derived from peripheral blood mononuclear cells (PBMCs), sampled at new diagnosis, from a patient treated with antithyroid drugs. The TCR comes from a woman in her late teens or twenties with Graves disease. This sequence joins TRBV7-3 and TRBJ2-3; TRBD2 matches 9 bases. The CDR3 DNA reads TGTGCCAGCAGCTCCGGGACTAGCAGAGATACGCAGTATTTT. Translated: CASSSGTSRDTQYF.